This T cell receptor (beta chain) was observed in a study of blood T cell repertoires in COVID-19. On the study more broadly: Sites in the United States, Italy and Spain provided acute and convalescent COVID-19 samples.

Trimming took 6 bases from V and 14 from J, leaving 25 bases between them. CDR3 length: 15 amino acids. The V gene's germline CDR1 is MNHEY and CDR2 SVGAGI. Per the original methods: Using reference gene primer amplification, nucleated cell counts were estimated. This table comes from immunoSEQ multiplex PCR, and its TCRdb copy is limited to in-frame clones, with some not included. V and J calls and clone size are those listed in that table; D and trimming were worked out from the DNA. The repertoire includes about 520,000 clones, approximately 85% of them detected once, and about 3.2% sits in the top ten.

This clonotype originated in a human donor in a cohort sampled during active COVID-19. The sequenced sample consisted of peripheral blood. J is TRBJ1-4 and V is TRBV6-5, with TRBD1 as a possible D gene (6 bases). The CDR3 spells CASRPDRFGFQALFF. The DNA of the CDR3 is TGTGCCAGCAGGCCAGACAGGTTCGGCTTCCAAGCTCTGTTTTTT.